The rows below give T cell receptor beta chains drawn from one sample of a study of control samples from healthy donors and cancer patients. TCRdb's copy holds only in-frame clones and misses some; the assay was immunoSEQ multiplex PCR. The sample has roughly 89,000 clones; about nine tenths are singletons. The sequencing input was blood. The receptor set was obtained from a man between 45 and 60 years old in good health. Both conserved end residues are part of each CDR3. The D gene is left open where the match is weak. Expanded clones get a size class; other rows say once, few or many, or leave the size out.

cdr3_length d_call j_call v_call clone_size cdr3_nt cdr3_aa
17 . TRBJ1-2 TRBV18 . TGTGCCAGCTCACCACGGAAAGGGAGAGTCACCAACTATGGCTACACCTTC CASSPRKGRVTNYGYTF
14 . TRBJ1-6 TRBV2 . TGTGCCAGCAGTGAAGTCCAGGCTAGTTCACCCCTCCACTTT CASSEVQASSPLHF
12 . TRBJ1-2 TRBV29-1 . TGCAGCGTCCTCCGGGCCTCGGGGGGCTACACCTTC CSVLRASGGYTF
15 . TRBJ1-2 TRBV7-9 few TGTGCCAGCAGTTCCGGTCAGGACAGCTACTATGGCTACACCTTC CASSSGQDSYYGYTF
13 . TRBJ1-1 TRBV6-5 . TGTGCCAGCAGGGGCAGGGAATCGACCGAAGCTTTCTTT CASRGRESTEAFF
13 . TRBJ2-4 TRBV9 once TGTGCCAGCAGCGCTCCGGGGAGAAACATTCAGTACTTC CASSAPGRNIQYF
13 . TRBJ1-5 TRBV19 once TGTGCCAGTAGTATAGTCGGCGATCAGCCCCAGCATTTT CASSIVGDQPQHF
12 TRBD1 TRBJ1-4 TRBV6-5 once TGTGCCAGCGGGACAGGGGGGGAAAAACTGTTTTTT CASGTGGEKLFF
15 TRBD1 TRBJ2-5 TRBV10-1 . TGCGCCAGCAGCAAGGACAGGGGAATTTTGGAGACCCAGTACTTC CASSKDRGILETQYF
11 . TRBJ2-5 TRBV7-2 . TGTGCCAGCAGCCCCAAAGAGACCCAGTACTTC CASSPKETQYF
17 TRBD2 TRBJ2-3 TRBV7-2 . TGTGCCAGCAGCCATAGGAGGCTAGCGGGGGCCACAGATACGCAGTATTTT CASSHRRLAGATDTQYF
15 TRBD1 TRBJ1-3 TRBV7-8 . TGTGCCAGCAGCTCCGGACAGGGAAGAGGAAACACCATATATTTT CASSSGQGRGNTIYF
15 . TRBJ1-2 TRBV6-5 . TGTGCCAGCAGTTATCGGCGGCTAACTAACTATGGCTACACCTTC CASSYRRLTNYGYTF
13 . TRBJ1-2 TRBV27 once TGTGCCAGCAGTTTGGGGACGGGCTATGGCTACACCTTC CASSLGTGYGYTF
13 . TRBJ1-3 TRBV28 . TGTGCCACCCATATCCGGACTGGAAACACCATATATTTT CATHIRTGNTIYF
13 . TRBJ2-5 TRBV19 . TGTGCCAGTAGTATCTCTGGGGGGACGACCCAGTACTTC CASSISGGTTQYF
16 . TRBJ1-4 TRBV4-1 . TGCGCCAGCAGCCAAGATCGGGGAGGGGTAAATGAAAAACTGTTTTTT CASSQDRGGVNEKLFF
12 . TRBJ1-6 TRBV6-2/TRBV6-3 . TGTGCCAGCAGTTACCCTGCAGGACCCCTCCACTTT CASSYPAGPLHF
12 . TRBJ1-2 TRBV14 . TGTGCCAGCAAGGCGGGCGGAGGTGGCTACACCTTC CASKAGGGGYTF
11 . TRBJ2-2 TRBV5-1 few TGCGCCAGCAGGGAAACCGGGGAGCTGTTTTTT CASRETGELFF
14 . TRBJ1-1 TRBV6-4 . TGTGCCAGCAGCCGAAACGCAGGGAACACTGAAGCTTTCTTT CASSRNAGNTEAFF
14 . TRBJ1-2 TRBV24-1 once TGTGCCACCAGTGACACGATCCGTAACTATGGCTACACCTTC CATSDTIRNYGYTF
16 TRBD2 TRBJ2-1 TRBV10-3 . TGTGCCATCAGTGAGCCCGGACTAGCGGGGCTGGATGAGCAGTTCTTC CAISEPGLAGLDEQFF
17 . TRBJ2-5 TRBV25-1 . TGTGCCAGCAGCCAGGGCCGGGGGCAGGGGCCTAGGGAGACCCAGTACTTC CASSQGRGQGPRETQYF
14 . TRBJ1-4 TRBV5-6 . TGTGCCAGCAGCTTGCAGGGGATGGAAGAAAAACTGTTTTTT CASSLQGMEEKLFF
14 TRBD1 TRBJ1-1 TRBV3-1/TRBV3-2 . TGTGCCAGCAGCCAAGAAAAGGCAGGGGGTAGAGCTTTCTTT CASSQEKAGGRAFF
13 TRBD1 TRBJ1-4 TRBV30 . TGTGCCGCTTTACAGGGGGCGGAAGAAAAACTGTTTTTT CAALQGAEEKLFF
16 . TRBJ1-6 TRBV7-9 few TGTGCCAGCAGCGCCGGACAGTCAGCACATAATTCACCCCTCCACTTT CASSAGQSAHNSPLHF
11 . TRBJ1-2 TRBV20-1 . TGCAGTGTTATCGATACCCCAGGCTACACCTTC CSVIDTPGYTF
15 TRBD2 TRBJ2-7 TRBV5-6 . TGTGCCAGCAGCTTGGAAGGGAGGGCGGCCTACGAGCAGTACTTC CASSLEGRAAYEQYF
15 . TRBJ2-1 TRBV7-9 . TGTGCCAGCAGCTTTCAGGGGCTCCTATACAATGAGCAGTTCTTC CASSFQGLLYNEQFF
16 . TRBJ2-1 TRBV30 . TGTGCCTGGACTCCCCCCCTGCGGCGACACTTCAATGAGCAGTTCTTC CAWTPPLRRHFNEQFF
12 . TRBJ2-7 TRBV5-1 . TGCGCCAGCAGTCATCAGGGCTACGAGCAGTACTTC CASSHQGYEQYF
11 . TRBJ1-1 TRBV20-1 once TGCAGTGCCCGACAGAACACTGAAGCTTTCTTT CSARQNTEAFF
16 TRBD2 TRBJ2-5 TRBV2 once TGTGCCAGCAGTGCCCAGCGGGGGGGCATAGGAGAGACCCAGTACTTC CASSAQRGGIGETQYF
15 TRBD1 TRBJ1-1 TRBV24-1 . TGTGCCACCAGTGCTTCGGACAGGCCGAACACTGAAGCTTTCTTT CATSASDRPNTEAFF
14 . TRBJ1-5 TRBV21-1 . TGTGCCATCTCAGTTGGGGGCCCGGGAAGGCCCCAGCATTTT CAISVGGPGRPQHF
12 . TRBJ1-2 TRBV10-3 . TGTGCCATCAGGTCGGGGGGGGAAGGCTACACCTTC CAIRSGGEGYTF
14 . TRBJ2-7 TRBV7-2 . TGTGCCAGCAGCCCGGACAGCGGGCCCTACGAGCAGTACTTC CASSPDSGPYEQYF
17 TRBD2 TRBJ2-5 TRBV5-1 . TGCGCCAGCAGCCTCACCGGACTAGCGGGAAACCAAGAGACCCAGTACTTC CASSLTGLAGNQETQYF
15 . TRBJ2-7 TRBV4-3 . TGCGCCAGCAGCCAATCTTTGGGGTCGATATACGAGCAGTACTTC CASSQSLGSIYEQYF
14 . TRBJ2-7 TRBV6-5 few TGTGCCAGCAGTCGCGATCAGAAACCATACGAGCAGTACTTC CASSRDQKPYEQYF
15 TRBD1 TRBJ1-2 TRBV10-3 . TGTGCCATCAACACCCAAGGACAGGCTAACTATGGCTACACCTTC CAINTQGQANYGYTF
13 TRBD1 TRBJ1-2 TRBV6-6 . TGTGCCAGCAGAACCGGACAGGAGTATGGCTACACCTTC CASRTGQEYGYTF
13 TRBD1 TRBJ1-2 TRBV12-3/TRBV12-4 . TGTGCCAGCAGTCGACAGGGAGGCTATGGCTACACCTTC CASSRQGGYGYTF
15 TRBD1 TRBJ1-6 TRBV5-4 . TGTGCCAGCAGCCCGGGACAGGGCCTTGTTTCACCCCTCCACTTT CASSPGQGLVSPLHF
16 TRBD2 TRBJ2-3 TRBV6-5 . TGTGCCAGCAGTTACTCGATTTTCGGGGGGGCAGATACGCAGTATTTT CASSYSIFGGADTQYF